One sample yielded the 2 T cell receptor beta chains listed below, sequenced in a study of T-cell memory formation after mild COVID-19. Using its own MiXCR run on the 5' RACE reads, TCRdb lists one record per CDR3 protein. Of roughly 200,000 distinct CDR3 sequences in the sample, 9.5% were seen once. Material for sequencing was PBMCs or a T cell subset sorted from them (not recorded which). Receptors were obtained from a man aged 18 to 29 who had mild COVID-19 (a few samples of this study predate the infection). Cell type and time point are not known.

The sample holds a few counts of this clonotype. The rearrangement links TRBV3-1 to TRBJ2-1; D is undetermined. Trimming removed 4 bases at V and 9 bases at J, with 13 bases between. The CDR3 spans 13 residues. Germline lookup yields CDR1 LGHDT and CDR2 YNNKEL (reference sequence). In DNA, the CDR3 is TGTGCCAGCAGCCCGAAGCTGCGTGGTGAGCAGTTCTTC. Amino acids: CASSPKLRGEQFF.

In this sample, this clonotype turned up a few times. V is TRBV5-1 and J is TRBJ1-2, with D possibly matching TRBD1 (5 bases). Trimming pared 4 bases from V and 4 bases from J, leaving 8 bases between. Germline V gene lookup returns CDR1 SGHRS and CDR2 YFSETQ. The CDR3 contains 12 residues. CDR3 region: CASSDGGYGYTF. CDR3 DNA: TGCGCCAGCAGCGACGGGGGCTATGGCTACACCTTC.